The source of this T cell receptor (beta chain) is a study of blood T cell repertoires in COVID-19. Some clones are missing from TCRdb's copy, which holds only in-frame ones; the method was immunoSEQ multiplex PCR. The data contain hundreds of thousands of clones, 83% of them singletons. Germline V CDR1 and CDR2: GTSNPN, SVGIG (reference sequence). V lost 0 bases to trimming and J lost 11 bases, with 16 bases between them. The CDR3 is made up of 13 amino acids. The gene calls are TRBV30 and TRBJ1-1; TRBD1 is a possible D gene (6 bases). The clonotype originates from a woman aged 50 to 60 who had been exposed to COVID-19. Sequenced material: PBMCs or T cells enriched from blood (not recorded which). The CDR3 DNA sequence: TGTGCCTGGAGTGTTCCGTCCGGGGGGCGGGCTTTCTTT. This translates into CAWSVPSGGRAFF. The full variable domain, completed using reference TRBV30 and TRBJ1-1, is SQTIHQWPATLVQPVGSPLSLECTVEGTSNPNLYWYRQAAGRGLQLLFYSVGIGQISSEVPQNLSASRPQDRQFILSSKKLLLSDSGFYLCAWSVPSGGRAFFGQGTRLTVV.